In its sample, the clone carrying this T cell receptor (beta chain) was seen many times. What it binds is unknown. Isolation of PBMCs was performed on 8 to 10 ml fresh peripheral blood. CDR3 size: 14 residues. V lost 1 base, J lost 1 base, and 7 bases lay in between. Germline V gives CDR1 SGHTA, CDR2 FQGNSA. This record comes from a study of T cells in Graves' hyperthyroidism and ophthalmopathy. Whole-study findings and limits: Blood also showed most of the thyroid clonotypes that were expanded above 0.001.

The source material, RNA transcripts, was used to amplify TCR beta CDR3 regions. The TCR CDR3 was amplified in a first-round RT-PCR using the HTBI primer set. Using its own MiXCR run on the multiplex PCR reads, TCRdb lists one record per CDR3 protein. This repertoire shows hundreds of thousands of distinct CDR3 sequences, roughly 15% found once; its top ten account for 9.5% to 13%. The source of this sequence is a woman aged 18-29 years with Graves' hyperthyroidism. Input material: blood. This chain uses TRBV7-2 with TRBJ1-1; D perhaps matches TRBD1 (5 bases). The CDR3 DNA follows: TGTGCCAGCAGCTTAGACAGGACGAACACTGAAGCTTTCTTT. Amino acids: CASSLDRTNTEAFF. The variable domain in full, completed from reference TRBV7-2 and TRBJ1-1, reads GAGVSQSPSNKVTEKGKDVELRCDPISGHTALYWYRQSLGQGLEFLIYFQGNSAPDKSGLPSDRFSAERTGGSVSTLTIQRTQQEDSAVYLCASSLDRTNTEAFFGQGTRLTVV.